Here is one T cell receptor beta chain with its context. This sample was taken from a study of T-cell memory formation after mild COVID-19. Study information: Clustering of TCRs was largely donor specific.

TCRdb fed the 5' RACE reads into MiXCR, producing one record per CDR3 protein. The sample records some 340,000 distinct CDR3 sequences, approximately 12% being singletons. This clonotype was obtained from a man aged 18 to 29 who had mild COVID-19 (a few samples of this study predate the infection). Cell type and time point are not known. The sample taken for sequencing was PBMCs or a T cell subset sorted from them (not recorded which).

The CDR3 DNA sequence: TGTGCCAGCAGTTACTCGGCCCCCCAGCCCCAGCATTTT. Protein: CASSYSAPQPQHF. This chain uses TRBV6-2 or TRBV6-3 with TRBJ1-5; no clear D. The CDR3 sequence is 13 residues long. Germline V gene sequence: CDR1 MNHEY, CDR2 SVGEGT. The germline V and J ends were trimmed by 0 bases and 7 bases, with 7 bases remaining between them.